The rows below give T cell receptor beta chains drawn from one sample of a study of CXCR3-negative and CXCR3-positive naive CD8 T cells. One entry per CDR3 protein, without DNA, is what TCRdb gives after re-calling the 5' RACE reads. The table lists 100,000 to 150,000 distinct CDR3 sequences. The sequenced sample was naive CXCR3- CD8+ T cells from blood. Receptor source: a human donor in good health. Some clones in this sample may be carry-over from other donors' samples. Each CDR3 is given with its conserved first and last residue.

TRBJ2-7	TRBV19	CASTQGTGDYEQYF
TRBJ2-5	TRBV14	CASSVRDNQETQYF
TRBJ1-4	TRBV20-1	CSARVPGFNEKLFF
TRBJ1-6	TRBV28	CTSSFRRAYSPLHF
TRBJ2-7	TRBV29-1	CSVASSWGSYEQYF
TRBJ2-7	TRBV6-2/TRBV6-3	CASSYPTPRGANSYEQYF
TRBJ1-5	TRBV9	CASSADSSNQPQHF
TRBJ2-2	TRBV24-1	CATSDSSGGRGELFF
TRBJ2-7	TRBV11-2	CASSSLQGPSYEQYF
TRBJ2-3	TRBV6-5	CASSYGLAGGADTQYF
TRBJ2-1	TRBV7-6	CASSAGPTGKNEQFF
TRBJ2-7	TRBV7-9	CASSLDRGLFYEQYF
TRBJ2-7	TRBV2	CASSEYGGRSYEQYF
TRBJ2-3	TRBV3-1	CASSQDQSHNPFTDTQYF
TRBJ2-2	TRBV7-2	CASSLGFAYPGELFF
TRBJ2-5	TRBV14	CASSQKETQYF
TRBJ2-7	TRBV6-4	CASSARGKETQYF
TRBJ2-7	TRBV27	CASSLYGRPYEQYF
TRBJ2-5	TRBV6-6	CASSYTGQQETQYF
TRBJ2-5	TRBV4-3	CASSQVGSAETQYF
TRBJ2-2	TRBV5-5	CASSRGTAGELFF
TRBJ2-7	TRBV15	CATSSFAGTSYEQYF
TRBJ2-1	TRBV4-1	CASSQDARQGYNEQFF
TRBJ2-5	TRBV7-9	CASSLVAGQETKYF
TRBJ2-3	TRBV7-9	CASSFLVAPSTDTQYF
TRBJ2-2	TRBV2	CATSSGTGLTGELFF
TRBJ2-7	TRBV7-2	CASSLETGTQLYEQYF
TRBJ2-7	TRBV28	CASSPNRQGWEQYF
TRBJ2-5	TRBV7-7	CASSSHGTSGSLHETQYF
TRBJ2-1	TRBV21-1	CASSNAPRRSYNEQFF
TRBJ1-5	TRBV23-1	CASSQSLPGFVNQPQHF
TRBJ2-3	TRBV20-1	CSAMLGGSSTDTQYF
TRBJ1-2	TRBV29-1	CSVEDRGALAPYGYTF
TRBJ2-7	TRBV28	CASSLLAGSYEQYF
TRBJ2-5	TRBV7-8	CASSLMGSGRETQYF
TRBJ2-7	TRBV29-1	CSVDQGAYEQYF
TRBJ1-1	TRBV19	CASSAGRLWGSTEAFF
TRBJ1-2	TRBV4-3	CASSQVRGADYGYTF
TRBJ2-1	TRBV5-1	CASSDGLAGVLEEQFF
TRBJ2-1	TRBV4-2	CASSQVGLDNYNEQFF
TRBJ2-7	TRBV5-1	CASSLAYGGLEQYF
TRBJ2-1	TRBV7-2	CASSPRATGGEQFF
TRBJ2-5	TRBV20-1	CSARGGGSLQETQYF
TRBJ2-3	TRBV29-1	CSVTDGTDTQYF
TRBJ2-2	TRBV28	CASSLDSLGLFF
TRBJ1-1	TRBV20-1	CSALGQENTEAFF
TRBJ2-3	TRBV7-2	CASTKREGLPDTQYF
TRBJ1-1	TRBV15	CATSSRRGGGTEAFF
TRBJ2-3	TRBV15	CATSGRGTSTDTQYF